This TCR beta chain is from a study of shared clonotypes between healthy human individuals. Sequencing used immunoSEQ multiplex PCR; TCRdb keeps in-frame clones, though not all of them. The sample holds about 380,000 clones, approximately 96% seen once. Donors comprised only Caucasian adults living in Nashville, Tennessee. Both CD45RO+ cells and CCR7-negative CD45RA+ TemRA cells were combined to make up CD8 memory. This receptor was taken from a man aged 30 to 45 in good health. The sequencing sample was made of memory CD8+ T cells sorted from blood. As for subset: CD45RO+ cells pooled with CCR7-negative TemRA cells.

The CDR3 region is CASSTHSPLRRSPVAYEQYF. The CDR3 DNA reads TGTGCCAGCAGTACTCACTCACCCCTCCGGAGGAGCCCAGTCGCCTACGAGCAGTACTTC. The V call is TRBV28, the J call TRBJ2-7; D is perhaps TRBD2 (5 bases). Germline V gene sequence: CDR1 MDHEN, CDR2 SYDVKM. Trimming stripped 5 bases from V and 2 bases from J, with 31 bases between. This CDR3 has 20 residues. The whole variable domain, remainder taken from reference TRBV28 and TRBJ2-7, is DVKVTQSSRYLVKRTGEKVFLECVQDMDHENMFWYRQDPGLGLRLIYFSYDVKMKEKGDIPEGYSVSREKKERFSLILESASTNQTSMYLCASSTHSPLRRSPVAYEQYFGPGTRLTVT.